A selection of T cell receptor beta chains follows, all from one sample in a study of human T cells and chemical hapten exposure. TCRdb used MiXCR to reprocess the RACE reads, holding one entry per CDR3 protein. This table holds approximately 400,000 distinct CDR3 sequences, approximately 5.1% found once. The sequenced sample was whole blood, obtained in connection with sensitization to the hapten diphenylcyclopropenone (DPC). The receptors were sampled from a woman aged 50 to 65 with alopecia areata. Some clones in this sample may be carry-over from other donors' samples. Both conserved end residues are part of each CDR3. The D gene is left open where the match is weak. Only part of the rows carry a size: once, few, many, or a class if the clone is expanded.

v_call	clone_size	d_call	j_call	cdr3_nt	cdr3_aa
TRBV12-3/TRBV12-4	few	.	TRBJ1-2	TGTGCCAGCAGTTTACGGGACCCATTTTATGGCTACACCTTC	CASSLRDPFYGYTF
TRBV18	many	.	TRBJ1-5	TGTGCCAGCTCACCGGGGCAGGGTCATCAGCCCCAGCATTTT	CASSPGQGHQPQHF
TRBV20-1	many	.	TRBJ2-1	TGCAGTGCTGGGTCATCGGAAAATGAGCAGTTCTTC	CSAGSSENEQFF
TRBV29-1	many	.	TRBJ2-3	TGCAGCGTCCCCACAGATACGCAGTATTTT	CSVPTDTQYF
TRBV6-5	.	.	TRBJ2-7	TGTGCCAGCAGCCAACGGGACATTTCCTACGAGCAGTACTTC	CASSQRDISYEQYF
TRBV11-2	.	.	TRBJ1-2	TGTGCCAGCAGCTTAGGGTCCGGGTTCTATGGCTACACCTTC	CASSLGSGFYGYTF
TRBV7-3	many	.	TRBJ2-3	TGTGCCAGCAGCTTATCGGGGCCCGGCACAGATACGCAGTATTTT	CASSLSGPGTDTQYF
TRBV5-1	many	.	TRBJ2-5	TGCGCCAGCAGCTTTAACAGCGGGTCGGTAGGAGAGACCCAGTACTTC	CASSFNSGSVGETQYF
TRBV5-1	many	TRBD2	TRBJ2-1	TGCGCCAGCAGCCCGGGACTAGCGGGGGGCAGATGGAATGAGCAGTTCTTC	CASSPGLAGGRWNEQFF
TRBV29-1	many	.	TRBJ1-1	TGCAGCGTTGACGGGCACGGTGAAGCTTTCTTT	CSVDGHGEAFF
TRBV20-1	few	.	TRBJ2-5	TGCAGTGCTAGAGATGGGGCTCGCGGCGGTCCCCAGTACTTC	CSARDGARGGPQYF
TRBV29-1	many	.	TRBJ2-5	TGCAGCGTTGAAGGGCTACAGGGACGAGTCGTGACCCAGTACTTC	CSVEGLQGRVVTQYF
TRBV13	.	TRBD1	TRBJ1-1	TGTGCCAGCAGCTCCCGGGACAGGGGGAGCACTGAAGCTTTCTTT	CASSSRDRGSTEAFF
TRBV9	.	TRBD2	TRBJ2-2	TGTGCCAGCAGCCCGATCCCAGCGGGGGGGCAAGGCGGGGAGCTGTTTTTT	CASSPIPAGGQGGELFF
TRBV18	many	.	TRBJ2-3	TGTGCCAGCTCATCGGGGACTAGCACAGATACGCAGTATTTT	CASSSGTSTDTQYF
TRBV2	few	.	TRBJ2-4	TGTGCCAGCAGTGAGGAGGGGCTAGCCAAAAACATTCAGTACTTC	CASSEEGLAKNIQYF
TRBV2	.	.	TRBJ2-1	TGTGCCAACCCTCTAGCGCCCGGACCCAACAATGAGCAGTTCTTC	CANPLAPGPNNEQFF
TRBV28	many	.	TRBJ2-7	TGTGCCAGCAGGAGACCAAGCTCCTACGAGCAGTACTTC	CASRRPSSYEQYF
TRBV29-1	many	.	TRBJ2-7	TGCAGCGTTGGGAGTTTCTACGAGCAGTACTTC	CSVGSFYEQYF
TRBV6-6	.	TRBD2	TRBJ2-2	TGTGCCAGCATCCCGGGACTAGCGGTGACCGGGGAGCTGTTTTTT	CASIPGLAVTGELFF
TRBV6-1	medium-sized	.	TRBJ1-1	TGTGCCAGCAGTGAAGGGCCTGAGAACACTGAAGCTTTCTTT	CASSEGPENTEAFF
TRBV20-1	.	TRBD2	TRBJ2-1	TGCAGTGCTACTAGCGGGGTAGAGCAGTTCTTC	CSATSGVEQFF
TRBV6-1	many	TRBD1	TRBJ1-5	TGTGCCAGCAGTGGGACAGGGGCCAATCAGCCCCAGCATTTT	CASSGTGANQPQHF
TRBV6-5	many	TRBD1	TRBJ2-3	TGTGCCAGCAGCCGTCGACAGGGGGCTGTGGCAGATACGCAGTATTTT	CASSRRQGAVADTQYF
TRBV6-1	many	TRBD1	TRBJ2-7	TGTGCCAGCAGTCAAGCCGGGACAGGGTACTACGAGCAGTACTTC	CASSQAGTGYYEQYF
TRBV6-2/TRBV6-3	.	.	TRBJ2-1	TGTGCCAGCAGTGTCCAGTACAATGAGCAGTTCTTC	CASSVQYNEQFF
TRBV7-9	few	.	TRBJ1-2	TGTGCCAGCAGCTTAGAAGCCATCTATGGCTACACCTTC	CASSLEAIYGYTF
TRBV9	many	TRBD1	TRBJ2-7	TGTGCCAGCAGCGTGGGGACAGGGTTTACCTACGAGCAGTACTTC	CASSVGTGFTYEQYF
TRBV4-2	.	TRBD2	TRBJ2-7	TGTGCCAGCAGCCAAGAGAGTAGCGGGGTTTCCTACGAGCAGTACTTC	CASSQESSGVSYEQYF
TRBV6-2/TRBV6-3	.	TRBD1	TRBJ1-1	TGTGCCAGCAGTTACGGGCGACAGGGGGACACTGAAGCTTTCTTT	CASSYGRQGDTEAFF
TRBV28	many	TRBD1	TRBJ2-3	TGTGCCAGCAGGGACAGGGGGCGTACCGGGGCAGATACGCAGTATTTT	CASRDRGRTGADTQYF
TRBV20-1	.	.	TRBJ1-6	TGCAGCAACCGCAGGGGAATGGTAGTAGATTCACCCCTCCACTTT	CSNRRGMVVDSPLHF
TRBV7-9	many	.	TRBJ2-7	TGTGCCATTGCGGACTCCTACGAGCAGTACTTC	CAIADSYEQYF
TRBV5-1	.	.	TRBJ2-2	TGCGCCAGCAGCTCACCGAGCGGGCCCTCGAACACCGGGGAGCTGTTTTTT	CASSSPSGPSNTGELFF
TRBV19	few	.	TRBJ1-5	TGTGCCAGTAGGGAAGTACAGGGAGGTAGCAATCAGCCCCAGCATTTT	CASREVQGGSNQPQHF